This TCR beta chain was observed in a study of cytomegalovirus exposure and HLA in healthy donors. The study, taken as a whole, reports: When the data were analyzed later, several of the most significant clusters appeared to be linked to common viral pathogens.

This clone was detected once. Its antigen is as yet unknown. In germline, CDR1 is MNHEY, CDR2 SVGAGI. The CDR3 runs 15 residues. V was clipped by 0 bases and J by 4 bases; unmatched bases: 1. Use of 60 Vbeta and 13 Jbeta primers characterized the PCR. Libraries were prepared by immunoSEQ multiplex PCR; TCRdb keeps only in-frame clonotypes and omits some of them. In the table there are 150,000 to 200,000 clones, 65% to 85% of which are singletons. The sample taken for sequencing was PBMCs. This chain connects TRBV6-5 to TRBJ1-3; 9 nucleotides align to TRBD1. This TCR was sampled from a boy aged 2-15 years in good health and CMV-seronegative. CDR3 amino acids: CASSYSDRGGNTIYF. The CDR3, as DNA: TGTGCCAGCAGTTACTCGGACAGGGGCGGAAACACCATATATTTT.